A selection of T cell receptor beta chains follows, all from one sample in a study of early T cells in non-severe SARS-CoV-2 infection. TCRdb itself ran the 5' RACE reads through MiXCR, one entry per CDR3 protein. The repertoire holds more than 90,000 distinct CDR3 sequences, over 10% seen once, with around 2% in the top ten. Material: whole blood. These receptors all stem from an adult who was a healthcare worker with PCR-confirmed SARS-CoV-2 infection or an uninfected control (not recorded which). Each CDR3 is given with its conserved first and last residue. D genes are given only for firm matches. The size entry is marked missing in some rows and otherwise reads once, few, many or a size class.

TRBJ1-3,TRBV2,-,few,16,TGTGCCAGCAGTGGGGACATCCTTGACTCTGGAAACACCATATATTTT,CASSGDILDSGNTIYF
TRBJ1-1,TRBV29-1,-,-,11,TGCAGCGTTGCGGGGACCGCTGAAGCTTTCTTT,CSVAGTAEAFF
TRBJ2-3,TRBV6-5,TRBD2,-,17,TGTGCCAGCAGTTTGACTAGCGGGGGGCCGATCTCAGATACGCAGTATTTT,CASSLTSGGPISDTQYF
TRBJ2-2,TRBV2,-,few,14,TGTGCCAGCAGTGCCGGGACCTCCACCGGGGAGCTGTTTTTT,CASSAGTSTGELFF
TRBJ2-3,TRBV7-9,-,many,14,TGTGCCAGCAGCCTCCTCTCACGAGCAGATACGCAGTATTTT,CASSLLSRADTQYF
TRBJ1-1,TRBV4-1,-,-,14,TGCGCCAGCAGCTTGGGACTGCTGAACACTGAAGCTTTCTTT,CASSLGLLNTEAFF
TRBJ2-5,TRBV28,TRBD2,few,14,TGTGCCAGCCAACCCGGACTAGCGGGGGAGACCCAGTACTTC,CASQPGLAGETQYF
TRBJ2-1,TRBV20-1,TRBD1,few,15,TGCAGTGCTAGAGTCGGGACAGGGGGTTACCGTGAGCAGTTCTTC,CSARVGTGGYREQFF
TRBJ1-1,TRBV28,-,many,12,TGTGCCAGCAGTTTGAGGAACACTGAAGCTTTCTTT,CASSLRNTEAFF
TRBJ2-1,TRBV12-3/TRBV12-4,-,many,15,TGTGCCAGCAGTCCACCGGGACTTAAATACAATGAGCAGTTCTTC,CASSPPGLKYNEQFF
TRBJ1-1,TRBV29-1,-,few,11,TGCAGCGTTGCACTGGGGCATGAAGCTTTCTTT,CSVALGHEAFF
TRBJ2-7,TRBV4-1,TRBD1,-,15,TGCGCCAGCAGCCGGGGGACAGGGGGTACTTACGAGCAGTACTTC,CASSRGTGGTYEQYF
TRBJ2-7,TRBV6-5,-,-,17,TGTGCCAGCAGCCCAGGGGAGGAGTGGTCGTGGTCCTACGAGCAGTACTTC,CASSPGEEWSWSYEQYF
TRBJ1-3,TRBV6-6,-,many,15,TGTGCCAGCAGTTACCAGGAGACCTCTGGAAACACCATATATTTT,CASSYQETSGNTIYF
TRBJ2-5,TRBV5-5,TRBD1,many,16,TGTGCCAGCAGCTTTGGTCAGCCGGGACAGGGTGAGACCCAGTACTTC,CASSFGQPGQGETQYF
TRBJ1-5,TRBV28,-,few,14,TGTGCCAGCAGTTCCCTCAAGTTCAATCAGCCCCAGCATTTT,CASSSLKFNQPQHF
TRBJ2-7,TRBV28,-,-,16,TGTGCCAGCAGTCTAAACTCATTAGGGAAGGGCTACGAGCAGTACTTC,CASSLNSLGKGYEQYF
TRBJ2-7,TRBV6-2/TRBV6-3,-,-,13,TGTGCCAGCGGGGTCAGGGCCAGCTTCGAGCAGTACTTC,CASGVRASFEQYF
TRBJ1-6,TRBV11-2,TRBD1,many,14,TGTGCCAGCAGCCAGGGGGCGAAGAATTCACCCCTCCACTTT,CASSQGAKNSPLHF
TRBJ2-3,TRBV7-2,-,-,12,TGTGCCAGCGAGAGAGGCACAGATACGCAGTATTTT,CASERGTDTQYF
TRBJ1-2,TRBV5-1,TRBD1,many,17,TGCGCCAGCAGCTTAACCGGGACAGGGGGCCACGAGAATGGCTACACCTTC,CASSLTGTGGHENGYTF
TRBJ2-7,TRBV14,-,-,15,TGTGCCAGCAGCCCCGGGGTCAGGAAATTCTACGAGCAGTACTTC,CASSPGVRKFYEQYF
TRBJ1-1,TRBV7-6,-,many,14,TGTGCCAGCAGCTTAATAAGTCGCGAAACTGAAGCTTTCTTT,CASSLISRETEAFF
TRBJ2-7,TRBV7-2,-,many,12,TGTGCCAGCAGCCCCGGATCCGGCGAGCAGTACTTC,CASSPGSGEQYF
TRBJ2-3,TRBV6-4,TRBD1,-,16,TGTGCCAGCAGTGAAGGGGGGACAGGGAGAGCAGATACGCAGTATTTT,CASSEGGTGRADTQYF
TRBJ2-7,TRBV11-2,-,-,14,TGTGCCAGCAGCTCAGATAGGACAGTCTACGAGCAGTACTTC,CASSSDRTVYEQYF
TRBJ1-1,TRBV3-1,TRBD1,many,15,TGTGCCAGCACCTCATCGGACAGGGACTTCACTGAAGCTTTCTTT,CASTSSDRDFTEAFF
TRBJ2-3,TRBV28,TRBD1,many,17,TGTGCCAGCAGTTTTGTGGGACAGGCTTGGAGCACAGATACGCAGTATTTT,CASSFVGQAWSTDTQYF
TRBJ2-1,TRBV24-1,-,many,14,TGTGCCACCAGTGATTCCTTCCAGGGCAATGAGCAGTTCTTC,CATSDSFQGNEQFF
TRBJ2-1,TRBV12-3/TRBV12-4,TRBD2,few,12,TGTGCCAGCAGTTTAGAGGTTAGCGGGAAGTTCTTC,CASSLEVSGKFF
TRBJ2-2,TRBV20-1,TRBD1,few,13,TGCAGTGCTAGGGGGGACAGGGTTCGGGAGCTGTTTTTT,CSARGDRVRELFF
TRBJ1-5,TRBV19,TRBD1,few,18,TGTGCCAGTAGTAGAAGACCGGGACAGGGGGCCATCGGTCAGCCCCAGCATTTT,CASSRRPGQGAIGQPQHF
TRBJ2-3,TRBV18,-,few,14,TGTGCCAGCTCACCCAAAGGACAAACAGATACGCAGTATTTT,CASSPKGQTDTQYF
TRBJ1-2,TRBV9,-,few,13,TGTGCCAGCAGCGTTTCGACAGCCTATGGCTACACCTTC,CASSVSTAYGYTF
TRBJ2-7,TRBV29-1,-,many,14,TGCAGCGTTGAAACAAATACAGGCACCTACGAGCAGTACTTC,CSVETNTGTYEQYF
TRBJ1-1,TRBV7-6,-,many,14,TGTGCCAGCAGCTCACAACTAGAGAACACTGAAGCTTTCTTT,CASSSQLENTEAFF
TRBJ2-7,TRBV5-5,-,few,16,TGTGCCAGCAGCTTTGCTAGGGGAGCCCAGGGCTACGAGCAGTACTTC,CASSFARGAQGYEQYF
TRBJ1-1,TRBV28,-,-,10,TGTGCCAGCAGTTCCGAAGAAGCTTTCTTT,CASSSEEAFF
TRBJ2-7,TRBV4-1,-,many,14,TGCGCCAGCAGCCTGCACGGGGGATCCTACGAGCAGTACTTC,CASSLHGGSYEQYF
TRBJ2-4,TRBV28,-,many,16,TGTGCCAGCAGCCCGCGGGCGGTAGGCGCCAAAAACATTCAGTACTTC,CASSPRAVGAKNIQYF
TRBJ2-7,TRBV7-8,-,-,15,TGTGCCAGCAGCTTACCCGGCAGGGGACCCTACGAGCAGTACTTC,CASSLPGRGPYEQYF
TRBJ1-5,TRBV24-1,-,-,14,TGTGCCACCAGTGCCGCGGGGGGAGGACAGCCCCAGCATTTT,CATSAAGGGQPQHF
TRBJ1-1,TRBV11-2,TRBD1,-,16,TGTGCCAGCAGCTCCTCAGGGGGCGCGAAGGGAACTGAAGCTTTCTTT,CASSSSGGAKGTEAFF
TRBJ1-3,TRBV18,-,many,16,TGTGCCAGCTCACCCTGGGACTCACGCTCTGGAAACACCATATATTTT,CASSPWDSRSGNTIYF
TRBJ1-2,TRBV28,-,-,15,TGTGCCAGCAGTTTGGGGGGGACTCGGGTCTATGGCTACACCTTC,CASSLGGTRVYGYTF
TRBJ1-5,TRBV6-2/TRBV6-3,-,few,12,TGTGCCAGCAAAGGGTGGGATCAGCCCCAGCATTTT,CASKGWDQPQHF
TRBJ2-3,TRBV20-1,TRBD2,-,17,TGCAGTGCTAACCCGGTGGGAGGGCGAGGAAGCACAGATACGCAGTATTTT,CSANPVGGRGSTDTQYF
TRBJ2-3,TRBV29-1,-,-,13,TGCACCGTTGTGGCGGTAACCACAGATACGCAGTATTTT,CTVVAVTTDTQYF
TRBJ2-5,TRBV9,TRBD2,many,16,TGTGCCAGCAGCCCCTCGGTAGCGGGAGAGGGGGAGACCCAGTACTTC,CASSPSVAGEGETQYF
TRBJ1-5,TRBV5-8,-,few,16,TGTGCCAGCAGCTTGGAGTGGATAGGACTCTTTAAGCCCCAGCATTTT,CASSLEWIGLFKPQHF
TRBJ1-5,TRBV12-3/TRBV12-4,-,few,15,TGTGCCAGCCGCCCTCGGGGGGTCTACAGTCAGCCCCAGCATTTT,CASRPRGVYSQPQHF
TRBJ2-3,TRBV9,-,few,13,TGTGCCAGCAGCGTAGGGGGGACAGATACGCAGTATTTT,CASSVGGTDTQYF
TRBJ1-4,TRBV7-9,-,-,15,TGTGCCAGCAGCTTAGGGGGAAGTCTTAACGAAAAACTGTTTTTT,CASSLGGSLNEKLFF
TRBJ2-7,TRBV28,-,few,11,TGTGCCAGCATTTCCCAGTACGAGCAGTACTTC,CASISQYEQYF
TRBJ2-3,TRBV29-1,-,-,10,TGCAGCGTTGGCGCGGAGACGCAGTATTTT,CSVGAETQYF
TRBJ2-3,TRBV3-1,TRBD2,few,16,TGTGCCAGCAGCCAACAGCGGGGGATGTGGACAGATACGCAGTATTTT,CASSQQRGMWTDTQYF